This TCR beta chain was recovered during a study of blood T cell repertoires in COVID-19. The wider study: T cells, B-cell-depleted T cells, or PBMCs provided the cDNA or gDNA that served as material.

Germline-derived CDR1 and CDR2 are SGHDT and YYEEEE. Trimming took 0 bases from V and 4 from J, leaving 12 bases between them. The CDR3 extends over 15 amino acids. Data came from immunoSEQ multiplex PCR; TCRdb stores just in-frame clones and leaves some out. The table shows some 200,000 clones, with around 85% occurring only once. Followed longitudinally, the Seattle patients had been enrolled during active infection. The chain couples TRBV5-6 to TRBJ2-3, with D possibly TRBD1 on 7 matching bases. The clonotype comes from a woman aged 60 to 75 with COVID-19, enrolled during active disease. The source material was peripheral blood. CDR3 region: CASSLDRGGADTQYF. DNA for the CDR3: TGTGCCAGCAGCTTGGACAGGGGAGGCGCAGATACGCAGTATTTT.